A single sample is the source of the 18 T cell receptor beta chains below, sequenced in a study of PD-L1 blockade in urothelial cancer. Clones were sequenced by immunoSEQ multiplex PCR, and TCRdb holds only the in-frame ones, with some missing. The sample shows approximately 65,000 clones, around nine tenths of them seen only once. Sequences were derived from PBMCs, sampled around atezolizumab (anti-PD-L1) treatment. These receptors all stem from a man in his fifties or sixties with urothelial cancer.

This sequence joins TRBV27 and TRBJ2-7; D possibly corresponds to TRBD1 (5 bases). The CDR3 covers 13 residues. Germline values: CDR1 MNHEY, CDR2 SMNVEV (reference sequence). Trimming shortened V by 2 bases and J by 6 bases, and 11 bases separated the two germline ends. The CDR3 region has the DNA TGTGCCAGCAGTTTAAGACAGATGGGCGAGCAGTACTTC. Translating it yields CASSLRQMGEQYF.

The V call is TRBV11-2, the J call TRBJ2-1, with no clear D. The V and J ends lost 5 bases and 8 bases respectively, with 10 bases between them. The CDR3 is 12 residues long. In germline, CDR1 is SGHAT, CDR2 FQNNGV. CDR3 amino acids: CASSPVGDEQFF. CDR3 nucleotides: TGTGCCAGCAGCCCCGTCGGAGATGAGCAGTTCTTC.

The CDR3 nucleotides read TGTGCCAGTAGAATAAACGGACAGGGTGGCTACACCTTC. It is translated as CASRINGQGGYTF. J is TRBJ1-2 and V is TRBV19; 8 bases agree with TRBD1. Germline V gives CDR1 LNHDA, CDR2 SQIVND (reference sequence). Losses at the gene ends were 6 bases for V and 7 bases for J; bases not matched to a gene: 7. The CDR3 spans 13 residues.

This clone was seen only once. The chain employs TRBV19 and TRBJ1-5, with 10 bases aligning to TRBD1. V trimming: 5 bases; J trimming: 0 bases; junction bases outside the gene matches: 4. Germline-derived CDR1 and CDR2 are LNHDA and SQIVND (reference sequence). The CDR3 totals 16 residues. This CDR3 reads CASSDRGPYSNQPQHF. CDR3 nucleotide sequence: TGTGCCAGTAGTGACAGGGGGCCATATAGCAATCAGCCCCAGCATTTT.

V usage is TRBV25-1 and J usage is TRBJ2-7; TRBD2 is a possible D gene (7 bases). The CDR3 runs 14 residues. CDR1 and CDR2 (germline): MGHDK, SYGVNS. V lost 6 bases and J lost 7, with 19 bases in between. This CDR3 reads CASRRGGSGYEQYF. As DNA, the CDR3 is TGTGCCAGCAGGAGGGGGGGGTCAGGATATGAGCAGTACTTC.

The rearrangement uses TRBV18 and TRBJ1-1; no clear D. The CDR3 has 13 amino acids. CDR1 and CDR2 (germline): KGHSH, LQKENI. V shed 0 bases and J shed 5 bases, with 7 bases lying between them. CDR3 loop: CASSPPVRTEAFF. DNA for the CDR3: TGTGCCAGCTCACCACCTGTTCGGACTGAAGCTTTCTTT.

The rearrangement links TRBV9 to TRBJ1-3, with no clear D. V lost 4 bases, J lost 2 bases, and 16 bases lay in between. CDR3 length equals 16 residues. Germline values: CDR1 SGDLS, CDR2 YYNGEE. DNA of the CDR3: TGTGCCAGCAGCCCTCGGGGTGGGGAAACTGGAAACACCATATATTTT. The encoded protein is CASSPRGGETGNTIYF.

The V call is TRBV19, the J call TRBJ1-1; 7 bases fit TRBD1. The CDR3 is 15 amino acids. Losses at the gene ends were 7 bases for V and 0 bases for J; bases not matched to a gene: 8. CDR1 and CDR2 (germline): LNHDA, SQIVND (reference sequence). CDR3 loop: CASNRGRTMNTEAFF. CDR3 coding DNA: TGTGCCAGTAACAGGGGTAGAACAATGAACACTGAAGCTTTCTTT.

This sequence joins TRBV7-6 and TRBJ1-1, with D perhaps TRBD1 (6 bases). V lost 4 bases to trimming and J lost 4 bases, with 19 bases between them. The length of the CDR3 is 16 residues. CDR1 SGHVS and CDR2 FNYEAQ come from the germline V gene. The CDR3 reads CASSSNPRGGGTEAFF. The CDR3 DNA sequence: TGTGCCAGCAGCTCCAATCCCAGGGGTGGCGGCACTGAAGCTTTCTTT.

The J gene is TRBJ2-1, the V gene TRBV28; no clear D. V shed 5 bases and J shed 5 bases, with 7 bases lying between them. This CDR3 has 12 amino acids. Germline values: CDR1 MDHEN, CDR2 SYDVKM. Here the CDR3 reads CASSSTDNEQFF. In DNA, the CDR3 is TGTGCCAGCAGTAGCACGGACAATGAGCAGTTCTTC.

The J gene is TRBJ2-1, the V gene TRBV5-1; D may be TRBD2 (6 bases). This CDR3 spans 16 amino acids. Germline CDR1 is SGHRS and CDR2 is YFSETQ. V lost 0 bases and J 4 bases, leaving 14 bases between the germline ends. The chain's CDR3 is CASSLGWVSGYNEQFF. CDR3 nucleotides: TGCGCCAGCAGCTTGGGGTGGGTTAGCGGTTACAATGAGCAGTTCTTC.

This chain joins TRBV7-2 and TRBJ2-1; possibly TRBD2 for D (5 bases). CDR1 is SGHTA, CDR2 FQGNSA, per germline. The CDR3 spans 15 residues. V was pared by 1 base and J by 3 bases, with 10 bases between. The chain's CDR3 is CASSLDGNIYNEQFF. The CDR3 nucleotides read TGTGCCAGCAGCTTAGACGGGAATATCTACAATGAGCAGTTCTTC.

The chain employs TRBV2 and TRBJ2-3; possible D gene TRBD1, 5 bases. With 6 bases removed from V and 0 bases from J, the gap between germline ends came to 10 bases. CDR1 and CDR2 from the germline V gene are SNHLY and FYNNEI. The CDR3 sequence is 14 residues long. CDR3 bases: TGTGCCAGCAGAAGACAGAGTAGCACAGATACGCAGTATTTT. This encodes CASRRQSSTDTQYF.

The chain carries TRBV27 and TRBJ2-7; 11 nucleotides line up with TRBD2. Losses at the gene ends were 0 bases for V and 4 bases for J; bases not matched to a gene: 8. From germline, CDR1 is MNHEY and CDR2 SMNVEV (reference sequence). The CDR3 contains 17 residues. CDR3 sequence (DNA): TGTGCCAGCAGTTTATCGGTTCCTAGCGGGGGGATGTACGAGCAGTACTTC. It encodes CASSLSVPSGGMYEQYF.

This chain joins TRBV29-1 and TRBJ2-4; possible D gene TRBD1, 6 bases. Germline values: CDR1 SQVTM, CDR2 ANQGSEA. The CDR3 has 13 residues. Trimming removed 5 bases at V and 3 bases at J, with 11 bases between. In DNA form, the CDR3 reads TGCAGCGTTACACAGGGCGGCAAAAACATTCAGTACTTC. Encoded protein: CSVTQGGKNIQYF.

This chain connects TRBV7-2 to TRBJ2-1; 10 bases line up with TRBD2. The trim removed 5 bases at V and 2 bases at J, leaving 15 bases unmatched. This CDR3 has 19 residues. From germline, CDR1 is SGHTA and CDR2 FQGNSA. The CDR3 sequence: CASSPEGGGGTSAYNEQFF. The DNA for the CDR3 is TGTGCCAGCAGCCCAGAAGGAGGGGGGGGGACTAGCGCCTACAATGAGCAGTTCTTC.

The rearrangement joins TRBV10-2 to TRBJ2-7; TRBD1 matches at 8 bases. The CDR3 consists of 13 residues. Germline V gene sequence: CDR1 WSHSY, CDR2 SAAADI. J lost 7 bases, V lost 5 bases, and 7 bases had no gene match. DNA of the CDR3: TGCGCCAGCAGTCGGCAGGGGGCAGAGGAGCAGTACTTC. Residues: CASSRQGAEEQYF.

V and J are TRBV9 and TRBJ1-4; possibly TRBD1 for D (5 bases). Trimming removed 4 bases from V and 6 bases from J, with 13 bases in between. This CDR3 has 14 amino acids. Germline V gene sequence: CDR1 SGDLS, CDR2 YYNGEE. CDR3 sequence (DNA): TGTGCCAGCAGCAACAGACAGCAAGATGAAAAACTGTTTTTT. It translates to CASSNRQQDEKLFF.